A selection of T cell receptor beta chains follows, all from one sample in a study of blood T cell repertoires in COVID-19. Assay used: immunoSEQ multiplex PCR; TCRdb lists only in-frame clones, some missing. The table shows 300,000 to 350,000 clones, with about 92% occurring only once. The sequenced sample consisted of peripheral blood. These receptors were taken from a woman aged 60-75 years with COVID-19, enrolled during active disease. CDR3s include the opening cysteine and the closing phenylalanine or tryptophan. A D gene is named only where the DNA matches it firmly. Size is omitted from some rows. Given values are once, few, many or a class for expanded clones.

clone size,J gene,V gene,D gene,CDR3 DNA,CDR3 protein
-,TRBJ2-3,TRBV10-3,TRBD2,TGTGCCATCAGTGAAAGGCTAGCGGGGGCCCAAAGCACAGATACGCAGTATTTT,CAISERLAGAQSTDTQYF
-,TRBJ1-3,TRBV11-2,-,TGTGCCAGCAGCTTAAGGAGAGGGAGCTCTGGAAACACCATATATTTT,CASSLRRGSSGNTIYF
-,TRBJ1-2,TRBV5-6,-,TGTGCCAGCAGCCGGAGGGTGGGGGTTTACTATGGCTACACCTTC,CASSRRVGVYYGYTF
-,TRBJ1-4,TRBV12-3/TRBV12-4,-,TGTGCCAGCTTGGGGGGAACTGTCGAAAAACTGTTTTTT,CASLGGTVEKLFF
-,TRBJ2-3,TRBV27,-,TGTGCCAGCAGTTTTTGGAGGAGGGTTGGAGATACGCAGTATTTT,CASSFWRRVGDTQYF
-,TRBJ1-1,TRBV2,-,TGTGCCTGTCAGATGAACACTGAAGCTTTCTTT,CACQMNTEAFF
-,TRBJ1-1,TRBV10-1,TRBD1,TGCGCCAGCAGTTACGAGGACAGGGAAAACACTGAAGCTTTCTTT,CASSYEDRENTEAFF
-,TRBJ1-1,TRBV19,-,TGTGCCAGTAGTATACAGGGTGTCGTCACTGAAGCTTTCTTT,CASSIQGVVTEAFF
-,TRBJ1-4,TRBV5-1,-,TGCGCCAGCAGCTTGGTAGGGGTGATCAATGAAAAACTGTTTTTT,CASSLVGVINEKLFF
-,TRBJ1-1,TRBV29-1,-,TGCAGCGTTCCCAGGGTAGGCACTGAAGCTTTCTTT,CSVPRVGTEAFF
-,TRBJ2-3,TRBV6-4,-,TGTGCCAGCAGTGAAAACAGGGTCACGCAGTATTTT,CASSENRVTQYF
-,TRBJ2-3,TRBV30,-,TGTGCCTGGAGTGTACTCCCAGATACGCAGTATTTT,CAWSVLPDTQYF
-,TRBJ1-1,TRBV7-3,-,TGTGCCAGCAGCTTAAGCGTTGTTGAATTAGACAGGGAAGCTTTCTTT,CASSLSVVELDREAFF
-,TRBJ1-2,TRBV27,-,TGTGCCAGCAGTTTAAATACAGACCGCTATGGCTACACCTTC,CASSLNTDRYGYTF
-,TRBJ1-2,TRBV18,-,TGTGCCAGCTCACCAGGAGTTAACTATGGCTACACCTTC,CASSPGVNYGYTF
-,TRBJ2-2,TRBV3-1/TRBV3-2,TRBD1,TGTGCCAGCAGCTACCGGACAGGGGGCGGCCCCGGGGAGCTGTTTTTT,CASSYRTGGGPGELFF
-,TRBJ1-2,TRBV20-1,TRBD1,TGCAGTGCTAGTGGTGACAGGGGGCATGGCTACACCTTC,CSASGDRGHGYTF
few,TRBJ1-1,TRBV6-5,-,TGTGCCAGCAGTTACTCGAGCCCCACCACTGAAGCTTTCTTT,CASSYSSPTTEAFF
-,TRBJ1-3,TRBV5-6,TRBD1,TGTGCCAGCAGCCGACAGGGCCTTTCTGGAAACACCATATATTTT,CASSRQGLSGNTIYF
-,TRBJ1-1,TRBV5-1,TRBD1,TGCGCCAGCAGCTCCCAGGGGGCGATCACTGAAGCTTTCTTT,CASSSQGAITEAFF
-,TRBJ1-4,TRBV3-1/TRBV3-2,-,TGTGCCAGCAGCCAAGGGAGTCGGATAGTCCTTTTT,CASSQGSRIVLF
once,TRBJ2-2,TRBV19,-,TGTGCCAGTAGTATCTCAGTCGCGAACACCGGGGAGCTGTTTTTT,CASSISVANTGELFF
-,TRBJ1-1,TRBV2,TRBD1,TGTGCCAGCAGCTTGGACAGGGGGAACACTGAAGCTTTCTTT,CASSLDRGNTEAFF
-,TRBJ1-4,TRBV7-2,-,TGTGCCAGCAGCTTAGTCCAGGGTAGCGAAAAACTGTTTTTT,CASSLVQGSEKLFF
-,TRBJ2-3,TRBV5-1,TRBD2,TGCGCCAGCAGCTCTACCCAATCGGGTATCCGGACTAGCGTATCGCAGTATTTT,CASSSTQSGIRTSVSQYF
-,TRBJ1-2,TRBV7-2,TRBD1,TGTGCCAGCAGCGTAGGGACAGGATTCAACTATGGCTACACCTTC,CASSVGTGFNYGYTF
once,TRBJ1-2,TRBV5-1,-,TGCGCCAGCAGCTCCAACCGTGGTGGGAGAAGAGACTATGGCTACACCTTC,CASSSNRGGRRDYGYTF
-,TRBJ1-1,TRBV6-5,TRBD1,TGTGCCAGCAGCCCGACAGGGGGGAACACTGAAGCTTTCTTT,CASSPTGGNTEAFF
once,TRBJ1-1,TRBV18,-,TGTGCCAGCTCACCATCGGGGATGAACACTGAAGCTTTCTTT,CASSPSGMNTEAFF
-,TRBJ1-2,TRBV2,-,TGTGCCAGCAGTGAAAACCGCCCAGACTATGGCTACACCTTC,CASSENRPDYGYTF
-,TRBJ1-5,TRBV25-1,-,TGTGCCAGCAGTCGGGGGAGCAATCAGCCCCAGCATTTT,CASSRGSNQPQHF
-,TRBJ2-7,TRBV10-3,-,TGTGCCATCAGTGAGCTGGCGGCTGGCGAGCAGTACTTC,CAISELAAGEQYF
-,TRBJ2-7,TRBV9,-,TGTGCCAGCAGCGTAGCTTCAGGGGTGCACGAGCAGTACTTC,CASSVASGVHEQYF
-,TRBJ1-2,TRBV7-9,-,TGTGCCAGCAGCTTAGCCAGTGATGGCTACACCTTC,CASSLASDGYTF
-,TRBJ1-5,TRBV19,TRBD1,TGTGCCAGTAGGATCGGGACAGGGAACAATCAGCCCCAGCATTTT,CASRIGTGNNQPQHF
-,TRBJ1-5,TRBV7-7,-,TGTGCCAGCAGCTTAGCCCTCAATCAGCCCCAGCATTTT,CASSLALNQPQHF
-,TRBJ1-4,TRBV5-1,-,TGCGCCAGCACCATTGAGGGGTACAGGGAGTCTGAAAAACTGTTTTTT,CASTIEGYRESEKLFF
-,TRBJ1-1,TRBV10-3,-,TGTGCCATCAGCCGGGAGGGGGGCCTGACTGAAGCTTTCTTT,CAISREGGLTEAFF